Listed here are 17 T cell receptor beta chains from one sample, sequenced in a study of OX40 agonist ivuxolimab in advanced cancers. Assay: immunoSEQ multiplex PCR; the TCRdb copy retains only in-frame clones and omits some. Among 55,000 to 75,000 clones, 87% were seen once, and the ten largest hold approximately 1.4%. Material: CD4+ or CD8+ T cells sorted from blood, obtained in a trial of the OX40 agonist ivuxolimab. The receptors stem from an adult with an advanced solid tumor such as melanoma, head and neck, liver or kidney cancer.

The sample holds one count of this clone. The rearrangement uses TRBV7-9 and TRBJ2-7, with a tentative D call TRBD2 (6 bases). With 0 bases removed from V and 5 bases from J, the gap between germline ends came to 11 bases. The V gene's germline CDR1 is SEHNR and CDR2 FQNEAQ (reference sequence). CDR3 size: 14 residues. The CDR3 nucleotides read TGTGCCAGCAGCTTAGCGCTATTAGCGGACGAGCAGTACTTC. It translates to CASSLALLADEQYF.

V gene TRBV19 combines with J gene TRBJ2-3; D is possibly TRBD1 (6 bases). Germline V gene data show CDR1 as LNHDA and CDR2 as SQIVND (reference sequence). With 8 bases removed from V and 4 bases from J, the gap between germline ends came to 19 bases. The CDR3 covers 15 residues. Here the CDR3 reads CASADQGSTADTQYF. CDR3 sequence (DNA): TGTGCCAGTGCCGACCAGGGGAGTACAGCAGATACGCAGTATTTT.

The CDR3 protein is CASKGQFSNQPQHF. The CDR3, as DNA: TGTGCCAGCAAAGGACAGTTTAGCAATCAGCCCCAGCATTTT. The V and J genes are TRBV2 and TRBJ1-5, with D perhaps TRBD1 (6 bases). CDR1 SNHLY and CDR2 FYNNEI come from the germline V gene. With 7 bases removed from V and 0 bases from J, the gap between germline ends came to 10 bases. The CDR3 runs 14 residues.

This clone occurred once. The chain is built from TRBV9 and TRBJ2-5, with TRBD2 matching 7 bases. This CDR3 is built from 15 residues. Germline V lookup: CDR1 SGDLS, CDR2 YYNGEE. V was pared by 4 bases and J by 4 bases, with 10 bases of the junction left unmatched. Here the CDR3 DNA reads TGTGCCAGCAGCAGGGGCAGTACGGGAGGAGAGACCCAGTACTTC. It encodes CASSRGSTGGETQYF.

This chain connects TRBV11-2 to TRBJ1-2; D gene unclear. The CDR3 consists of 13 residues. Deletions cut 3 bases from V and 1 base from J, with 6 bases between. Germline assignment: CDR1 SGHAT and CDR2 FQNNGV. The CDR3 DNA follows: TGTGCCAGCAGCTTCCAGCGTAACTATGGCTACACCTTC. This translates into CASSFQRNYGYTF.

This chain links TRBV29-1 with TRBJ1-1; perhaps TRBD1 as D (5 bases). The CDR3 runs 13 residues. Trimming left V 6 bases short and J 4 bases short, with 15 bases between. Germline CDR1 and CDR2: SQVTM and ANQGSEA. The CDR3 sequence: CSVAAGTGTEAFF. CDR3 DNA: TGCAGCGTAGCCGCAGGGACGGGCACTGAAGCTTTCTTT.

The V and J genes are TRBV5-1 and TRBJ2-1, with 8 nucleotides matching TRBD1. From germline, CDR1 is SGHRS and CDR2 YFSETQ. The CDR3 covers 15 residues. Germline trimming cut 3 bases from V and 3 bases from J; bases unmatched to any gene: 5. This CDR3 is CASSSTGDSYNEQFF. The CDR3 coding sequence is TGCGCCAGCAGCTCGACAGGGGATAGCTACAATGAGCAGTTCTTC.

This clone has a single count. The V call is TRBV7-3, the J call TRBJ2-5; 8 bases align to TRBD1. V lost 8 bases to trimming and J lost 7 bases; unmatched junction nucleotides: 6. Germline assignment: CDR1 SGHTA and CDR2 FQGTGA. The CDR3 extends over 12 amino acids. The CDR3 here is CASSTGAGTQYF. The CDR3 DNA is TGTGCCAGCTCGACAGGGGCTGGGACCCAGTACTTC.

The chain joins TRBV19 to TRBJ2-2; no definite D call. The V gene's germline CDR1 is LNHDA and CDR2 SQIVND (reference sequence). The CDR3 is made up of 12 amino acids. V lost 11 bases to trimming and J lost 5 bases, with 12 bases between them. The CDR3 DNA reads TGTGCCGCAAGTGCAGAAACCGGGGAGCTGTTTTTT. This encodes CAASAETGELFF.

The chain recombines TRBV7-6 with TRBJ2-2, with TRBD1 matching over 7 bases. This CDR3 region has 13 residues. Trimming took 5 bases from V and 6 from J; bases not matched to a gene: 3. Looked up from germline, CDR1 is SGHVS and CDR2 is FNYEAQ. CDR3 residues: CASSRTGSGELFF. The CDR3 nucleotides are TGTGCCAGCAGCCGGACAGGCTCCGGGGAGCTGTTTTTT.

The CDR3 here is CASSRGQGGLETQYF. CDR3 DNA sequence: TGTGCCAGCAGCCGCGGACAGGGAGGTTTAGAGACCCAGTACTTC. V gene TRBV5-8 combines with J gene TRBJ2-5, with 8 bases matching TRBD1. Germline assignment: CDR1 SGHTS and CDR2 YDEGEE. The CDR3 sequence is 15 residues long. Trimming took 4 bases from V and 4 from J; bases not matched to a gene: 9.

This clone was observed a single time. The J gene is TRBJ1-2, the V gene TRBV30, with D hard to call. CDR1 and CDR2 from the germline V gene are GTSNPN and SVGIG (reference sequence). The CDR3 spans 12 residues. V was cut by 0 bases and J by 4 bases, with 6 bases left in between. The CDR3 reads CAWSVRSYGYTF. The CDR3 DNA reads as TGTGCCTGGAGTGTACGAAGCTATGGCTACACCTTC.

Only a few counts were recorded for this clone. The chain employs TRBV5-8 and TRBJ2-5; D ambiguous. The CDR3 contains 16 residues. Trimming took off 0 bases at V and 4 bases at J, with 16 bases between the two ends. Germline values: CDR1 SGHTS, CDR2 YDEGEE. CDR3 protein: CASSLGRQSPRETQYF. The CDR3 DNA follows: TGTGCCAGCAGCTTGGGTCGTCAATCCCCCCGAGAGACCCAGTACTTC.

This clone was found a few times. The rearrangement uses TRBV7-3 and TRBJ2-7; a weak D match, TRBD2 (5 bases). This CDR3 comprises 14 residues. The ends were cut back, 4 bases at V and 2 bases at J, with 12 bases in the middle. Germline V gives CDR1 SGHTA, CDR2 FQGTGA. In DNA form, the CDR3 reads TGTGCCAGCAGCTCCCGGGATGCTCCCTACGAGCAGTACTTC. Translating it yields CASSSRDAPYEQYF. The variable domain in full, with the rest retrieved from reference TRBV7-3 and TRBJ2-7, is GAGVSQTPSNKVTEKGKYVELRCDPISGHTALYWYRQSLGQGPEFLIYFQGTGAADDSGLPNDRFFAVRPEGSVSTLKIQRTERGDSAVYLCASSSRDAPYEQYFGPGTRLTVT.

The chain carries TRBV23-1 and TRBJ2-3, with 12 bases that match TRBD2. TRBV23-1 is identified as an open reading frame with a role that is uncertain. The CDR3 extends over 17 amino acids. The junction had 18 bases not matched to a gene; V was cut back by 11 bases and J by 6 bases. The CDR3 sequence is CAPPQPTSGGSYDTQYF. The CDR3 DNA is TGCGCCCCCCCTCAGCCGACTAGCGGGGGCTCATACGATACGCAGTATTTT.

This clone has just a few counts. Here the CDR3 reads CASSRGEGEQFF. CDR3 nucleotide sequence: TGCGCCAGCAGCCGCGGAGAGGGTGAGCAGTTCTTC. This sequence joins TRBV4-1 and TRBJ2-1, with a tentative D call TRBD2 (5 bases). This CDR3 has 12 amino acids. Trimming took 4 bases from V and 9 from J, leaving 10 bases between them. Germline CDR1 and CDR2: MGHRA and YSYEKL.

The table lists this clone with a few counts. The chain links TRBV5-1 to TRBJ2-5; the D gene is possibly TRBD2 (6 bases). CDR3 length: 15 residues. Germline lookup yields CDR1 SGHRS and CDR2 YFSETQ. V lost 0 bases, J lost 0 bases, and 9 bases lay in between. CDR3: CASSLGGGNQETQYF. CDR3 in DNA: TGCGCCAGCAGCTTGGGGGGCGGGAACCAAGAGACCCAGTACTTC.